The T cell receptor (beta chain) under discussion was sequenced for a study of cytotoxic CD8 clonotypes in ibrutinib-treated CLL. Points from the study as a whole: Higher circulating CD8+ T-cell counts strongly accompanied higher baseline clonality, above age-matched healthy donors. Contraction or stability on treatment characterized the public clonotypes, which were uncommon. Sampling schedules were unmatched across sustained-remission and progressing patients.

The V and J ends lost 4 bases and 2 bases, in that order; junction bases with no gene match: 4. Germline V gene lookup returns CDR1 SGHNT and CDR2 YYREEE (reference sequence). The CDR3 extends over 14 amino acids. Libraries were prepared by immunoSEQ multiplex PCR; TCRdb keeps only in-frame clonotypes and omits some of them. The data contain more than 140,000 clones, around three quarters of them singletons. Concerning this clone: Its antigen is as yet unknown.

Cryopreserved PBMCs supplied 1.5 to 2.5 micrograms of genomic DNA for TCR beta libraries. The chain recombines TRBV5-4 with TRBJ1-2, with 8 bases aligning to TRBD1. Sequences were derived from PBMCs, sampled after 12 months of ibrutinib treatment. This receptor was taken from a human donor with chronic lymphocytic leukemia. Written as DNA, the CDR3 is TGTGCCAGCAGCGTGGACAGGGTCAACTATGGCTACACCTTC. Encoded protein: CASSVDRVNYGYTF.